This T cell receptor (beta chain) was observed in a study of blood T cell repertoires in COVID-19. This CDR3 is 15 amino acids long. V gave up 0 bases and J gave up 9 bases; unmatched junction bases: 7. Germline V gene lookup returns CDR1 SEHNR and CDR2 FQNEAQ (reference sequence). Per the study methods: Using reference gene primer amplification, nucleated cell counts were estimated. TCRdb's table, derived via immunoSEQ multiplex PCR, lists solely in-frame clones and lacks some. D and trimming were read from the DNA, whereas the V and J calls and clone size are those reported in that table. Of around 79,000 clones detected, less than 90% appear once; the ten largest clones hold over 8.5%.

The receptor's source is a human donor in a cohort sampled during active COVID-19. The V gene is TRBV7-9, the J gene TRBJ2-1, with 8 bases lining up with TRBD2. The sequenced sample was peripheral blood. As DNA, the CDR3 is TGTGCCAGCAGCTTAGCGCGGGGGGCCGCCGGTGAGCAGTTCTTC. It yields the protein CASSLARGAAGEQFF.